The present entry profiles one T cell receptor beta chain with its context. This sample was taken from a study of sequential checkpoint blockade in melanoma. TCRdb's copy holds only in-frame clones and misses some; the assay was immunoSEQ multiplex PCR. The sample yields roughly 28,000 clones, 70% to 80% seen once. The V gene's germline CDR1 is SGDLS and CDR2 YYNGEE. This CDR3 has 16 residues. V shed 3 bases and J 2 bases; nucleotides not matched to a gene: 3. Treatment: randomized to nivolumab then ipilimumab (arm A) or the reverse (arm B). None of the patients previously received DNA-damaging chemotherapy. PBMC sorting kept live CD3+CD8+ cells without CD19 or CD56.

This specimen was CD8+ T cells sorted from blood (inferred from file names), taken from a patient given nivolumab and ipilimumab in sequence. The V call is TRBV9, the J call TRBJ2-1; 12 nucleotides agree with TRBD1. This TCR was sampled from a human donor with melanoma. The CDR3 loop is CASSGGQGAAYNEQFF. CDR3 nucleotides: TGTGCCAGCAGCGGGGGACAGGGGGCCGCCTACAATGAGCAGTTCTTC.